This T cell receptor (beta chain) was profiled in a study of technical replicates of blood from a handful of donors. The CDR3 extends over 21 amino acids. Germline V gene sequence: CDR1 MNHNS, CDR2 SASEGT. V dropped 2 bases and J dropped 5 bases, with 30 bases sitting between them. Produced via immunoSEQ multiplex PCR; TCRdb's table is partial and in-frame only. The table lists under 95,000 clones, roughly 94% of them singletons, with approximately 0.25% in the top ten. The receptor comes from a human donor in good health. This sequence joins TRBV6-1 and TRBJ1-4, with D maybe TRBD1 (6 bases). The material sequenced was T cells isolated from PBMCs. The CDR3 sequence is CASSEIQRGTTGSRLNEKLFF. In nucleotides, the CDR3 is TGTGCCAGCAGTGAAATCCAGCGGGGTACAACAGGGAGCCGACTCAATGAAAAACTGTTTTTT.